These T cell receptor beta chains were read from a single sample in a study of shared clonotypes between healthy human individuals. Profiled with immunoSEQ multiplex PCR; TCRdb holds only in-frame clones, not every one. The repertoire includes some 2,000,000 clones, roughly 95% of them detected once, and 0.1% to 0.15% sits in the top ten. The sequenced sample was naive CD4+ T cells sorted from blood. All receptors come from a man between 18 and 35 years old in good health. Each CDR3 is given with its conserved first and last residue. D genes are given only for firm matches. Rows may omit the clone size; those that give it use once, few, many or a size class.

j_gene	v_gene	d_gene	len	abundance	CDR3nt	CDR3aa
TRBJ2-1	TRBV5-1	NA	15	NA	TGCGCCAGCAGCTTGGCGGGGATTAGGGTCAATGAGCAGTTCTTC	CASSLAGIRVNEQFF
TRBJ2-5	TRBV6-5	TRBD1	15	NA	TGTGCCAGCAGCATTGACAGGGTCCCAATCGAGACCCAGTACTTC	CASSIDRVPIETQYF
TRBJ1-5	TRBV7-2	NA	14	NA	TGTGCCAGCAGCTTAGGTGGGACATGGCAGCCCCAGCATTTT	CASSLGGTWQPQHF
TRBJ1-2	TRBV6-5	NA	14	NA	TGTGCCAGCAGTTACTCGATCCAGGGCTACGGCTACACCTTC	CASSYSIQGYGYTF
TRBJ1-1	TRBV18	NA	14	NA	TGTGCCAGCTCACCACCAGACATGAACACTGAAGCTTTCTTT	CASSPPDMNTEAFF
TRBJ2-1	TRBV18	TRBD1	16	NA	TGTGCCAGCTCACCACCGACGGGACAGAATAACAATGAGCAGTTCTTC	CASSPPTGQNNNEQFF
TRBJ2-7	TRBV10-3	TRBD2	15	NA	TGTGCCATCAGGGCCGGGGGGATCGCAATCTACGAGCAGTACTTC	CAIRAGGIAIYEQYF
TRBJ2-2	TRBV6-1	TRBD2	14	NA	TGTGCCGCTTTGGGGGGGATGGGAACCGGGGAGCTGTTTTTT	CAALGGMGTGELFF
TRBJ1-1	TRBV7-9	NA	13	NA	TGTGCCAGCAGCTTAGTGGGAAACACTGAAGCTTTCTTT	CASSLVGNTEAFF
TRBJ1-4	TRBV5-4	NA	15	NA	TGTGCCAGCAGCCGCGCACAGGGAAGGGATGAAAAACTGTTTTTT	CASSRAQGRDEKLFF
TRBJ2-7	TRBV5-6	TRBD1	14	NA	TGTGCCAGCAGCTTGATCGACAGGGGTTACGAGCAGTACTTC	CASSLIDRGYEQYF
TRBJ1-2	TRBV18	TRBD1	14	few	TGTGCCAGCTCAACGGGACAGGGGAACTATGGCTACACCTTC	CASSTGQGNYGYTF
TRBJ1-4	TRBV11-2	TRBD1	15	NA	TGTGCCAGCAGCACAAGTAGCCAGGGGGCGGGAAAACTGTTTTTT	CASSTSSQGAGKLFF
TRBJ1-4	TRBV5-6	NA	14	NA	TGTGCCAGCAGCTCGAGGCCGGAGGATGAAAAACTGTTTTTT	CASSSRPEDEKLFF
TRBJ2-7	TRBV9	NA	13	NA	TGTGCCAGCAGCCCAGGACAGTCCTACGAGCAGTACTTC	CASSPGQSYEQYF
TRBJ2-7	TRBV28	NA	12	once	TGTGCCAGCAGTTTGACCTCCTTCGAGCAGTACTTC	CASSLTSFEQYF
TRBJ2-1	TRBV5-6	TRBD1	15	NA	TGTGCCAGCAGCTCTGACAGGGTCTCAAACAATGAGCAGTTCTTC	CASSSDRVSNNEQFF
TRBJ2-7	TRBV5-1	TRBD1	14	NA	TGCGCCAGCAGCTCCCGACAGGGGCCGGACGAGCAGTACTTC	CASSSRQGPDEQYF
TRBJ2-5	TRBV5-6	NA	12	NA	TGTGCCAGCCGGGCAGGTGGAGAGACCCAGTACTTC	CASRAGGETQYF
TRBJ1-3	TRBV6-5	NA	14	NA	TGTGCCACCCACGGAGCGGTCTCTGGAAACACCATATATTTT	CATHGAVSGNTIYF
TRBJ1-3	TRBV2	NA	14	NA	TGTGCCAGCAGTGAATGGGGGGGCGGAAACACCATATATTTT	CASSEWGGGNTIYF
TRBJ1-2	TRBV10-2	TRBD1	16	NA	TGCGCCAGCAGTGAGTCTGGAAGGGGGCGAGGCTATGGCTACACCTTC	CASSESGRGRGYGYTF
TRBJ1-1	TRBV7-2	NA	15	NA	TGTGCCAGCAGCCCGATAGGACCCTTGAACACTGAAGCTTTCTTT	CASSPIGPLNTEAFF
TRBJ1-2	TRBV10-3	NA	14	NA	TGTGCCATCAGTGACCTGTTAAAGGAGTATGGCTACACCTTC	CAISDLLKEYGYTF
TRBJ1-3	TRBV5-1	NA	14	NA	TGCGCCAGCAGCTTGGCAGAAACTGGAAACACCATATATTTT	CASSLAETGNTIYF
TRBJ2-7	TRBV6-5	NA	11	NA	TGTGCCAGCAGTTCTATCGGCGAGCAGTACTTC	CASSSIGEQYF
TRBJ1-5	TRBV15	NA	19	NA	TGTGCCACCAGCAGAGATTCGGCCAACAGCTATTATAGCAATCAGCCCCAGCATTTT	CATSRDSANSYYSNQPQHF
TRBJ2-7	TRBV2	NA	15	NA	TGTGCCAGCAGTGAAGAAGGGGGTCGATCCTACGAGCAGTACTTC	CASSEEGGRSYEQYF
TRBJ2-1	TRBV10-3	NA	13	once	TGTGCCATCAGCCTAGGGATAATCGCTGAGCAGTTCTTC	CAISLGIIAEQFF
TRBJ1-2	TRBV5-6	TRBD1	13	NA	TGTGCCAGCAGATATGACAGGGCAGGGGGCTACACCTTC	CASRYDRAGGYTF
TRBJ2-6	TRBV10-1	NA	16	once	TGCGCCAGCAGTGTAAAGGGTCGATCTGGGGCCAACGTCCTGACTTTC	CASSVKGRSGANVLTF
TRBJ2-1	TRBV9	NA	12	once	TGTGCCAGTTCTAGGCTTTACAATGAGCAGTTCTTC	CASSRLYNEQFF
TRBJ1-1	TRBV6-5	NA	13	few	TGTGCCAGCACCACACTTCCCCGGGGGGTAGCTTTCTTT	CASTTLPRGVAFF
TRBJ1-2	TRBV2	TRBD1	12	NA	TGTGCCAGCAAAGGGGACAGCTATGGCTACACCTTC	CASKGDSYGYTF
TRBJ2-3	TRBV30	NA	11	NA	TGTGCCTGGAATGTGGTTGGTACGCAGTATTTT	CAWNVVGTQYF
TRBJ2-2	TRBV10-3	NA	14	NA	TGTGCCATCAGAGCAGTGGGGAACACCGGGGAGCTGTTTTTT	CAIRAVGNTGELFF
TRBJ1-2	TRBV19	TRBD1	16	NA	TGTGCCAGTAGTATAATGGGACAGGGGATGTGGTATGGCTACACCTTC	CASSIMGQGMWYGYTF
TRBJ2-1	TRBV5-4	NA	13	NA	TGTGCCAGCAGCTTGGGGCAGGTTAATGAGCAGTTCTTC	CASSLGQVNEQFF
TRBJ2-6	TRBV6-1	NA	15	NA	TGTGCCAGCAGTCTTGGTCCCTCTGGGGCCAACGTCCTGACTTTC	CASSLGPSGANVLTF
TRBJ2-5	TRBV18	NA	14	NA	TGTGCCAGCTCACCGGGAGGCCTCCAAGAGACCCAGTACTTC	CASSPGGLQETQYF
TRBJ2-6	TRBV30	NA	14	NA	TGTGCCTGGAGTGTCCTCTCTGGGGCCAACGTCCTGACTTTC	CAWSVLSGANVLTF
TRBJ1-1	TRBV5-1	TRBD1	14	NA	TGCGCCAGCAGCGGACAGGGCGAAGGCACTGAAGCTTTCTTT	CASSGQGEGTEAFF
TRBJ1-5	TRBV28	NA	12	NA	TGTGCCAGCGGTCCATCCAATCAGCCCCAGCATTTT	CASGPSNQPQHF
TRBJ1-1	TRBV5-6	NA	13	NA	TGTGCCAGCAGCTTGGGACACAGGGTAGGAGCTTTCTTT	CASSLGHRVGAFF
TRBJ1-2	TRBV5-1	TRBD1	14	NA	TGCGCCAGCAGCCCCGGGGACAGAGACTATGGCTACACCTTC	CASSPGDRDYGYTF